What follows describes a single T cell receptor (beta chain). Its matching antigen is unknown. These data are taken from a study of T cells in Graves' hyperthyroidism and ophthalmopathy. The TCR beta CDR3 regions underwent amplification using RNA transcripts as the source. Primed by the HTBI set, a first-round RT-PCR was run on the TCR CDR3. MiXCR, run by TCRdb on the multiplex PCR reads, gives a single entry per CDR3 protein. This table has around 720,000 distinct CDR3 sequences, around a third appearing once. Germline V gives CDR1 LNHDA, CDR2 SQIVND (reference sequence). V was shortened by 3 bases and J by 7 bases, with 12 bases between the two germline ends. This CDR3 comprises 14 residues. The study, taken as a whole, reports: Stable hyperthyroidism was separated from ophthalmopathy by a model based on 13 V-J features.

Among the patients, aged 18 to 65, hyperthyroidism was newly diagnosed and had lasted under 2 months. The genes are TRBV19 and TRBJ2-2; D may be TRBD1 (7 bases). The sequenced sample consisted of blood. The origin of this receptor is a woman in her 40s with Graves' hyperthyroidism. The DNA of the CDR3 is TGTGCCAGTAGTATCCAGGGGGAGGTCGGGGAGCTGTTTTTT. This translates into CASSIQGEVGELFF.